Listed below are T cell receptor beta chains from one sample, sequenced in a study of early T cells in non-severe SARS-CoV-2 infection. TCRdb itself ran the 5' RACE reads through MiXCR, one entry per CDR3 protein. The data contain about 110,000 distinct CDR3 sequences, around 10% of them seen just once; the ten biggest clones take up 6.5% to 8%. The sequencing input was whole blood. Receptor source: an adult who was a healthcare worker with PCR-confirmed SARS-CoV-2 infection or an uninfected control (not recorded which). CDR3s include the opening cysteine and the closing phenylalanine or tryptophan. D genes are given only for firm matches. Rows may omit the clone size; those that give it use once, few, many or a size class.

>TRBJ1-5|TRBV28|NA|NA
TGTGCCAGCAGTCTCCGGGATCAGCCCCAGCATTTT
CASSLRDQPQHF
>TRBJ2-2|TRBV3-1|NA|NA
TGTGCCAGCAGTCGCCGTCAGAACACCGGGGAGCTGTTTTTT
CASSRRQNTGELFF
>TRBJ2-2|TRBV28|TRBD2|many
TGTGCCAGCAGTTTATCGTCTAGCGGTACAACCGGGGAGCTGTTTTTT
CASSLSSSGTTGELFF
>TRBJ2-2|TRBV20-1|TRBD2|few
TGCAGTGCTAGAGATGCTAGCGGAGACACCGGGGAGCTGTTTTTT
CSARDASGDTGELFF
>TRBJ2-7|TRBV12-3/TRBV12-4|NA|few
TGTGCCAGCAGTCCCGAAGGGTTTAGGTACGAGCAGTACTTC
CASSPEGFRYEQYF
>TRBJ2-7|TRBV29-1|TRBD2|NA
TGCAGCGTTGAGATCAGCGGGAGTCCCTACGAGCAGTACTTC
CSVEISGSPYEQYF
>TRBJ2-7|TRBV7-9|NA|NA
TGTGCCAGCAGCTTAGGAGAATACGAGCAGTACTTC
CASSLGEYEQYF
>TRBJ1-1|TRBV29-1|NA|many
TGCAGCGTTCGGACAGTTCGGAACACTGAAGCTTTCTTT
CSVRTVRNTEAFF
>TRBJ2-3|TRBV20-1|NA|many
TGCAGTGCTAGTGGGACCGCCTCCACAGATACGCAGTATTTT
CSASGTASTDTQYF
>TRBJ2-7|TRBV5-5|TRBD2|many
TGTGCCAGCAGCCCACTCCATCCTAGCGGCGAGCAGTACTTC
CASSPLHPSGEQYF
>TRBJ2-7|TRBV28|NA|many
TGTGCCAGCAGCACAGCAAGGGAGCAGTACTTC
CASSTAREQYF
>TRBJ2-1|TRBV3-1|TRBD2|few
TGTGCCAGCAGCCAAGAACACGGACTAGCGGGAGGTTCTGAGCAGTTCTTC
CASSQEHGLAGGSEQFF
>TRBJ2-3|TRBV30|NA|NA
TGTGCCTGGGGGACTGTTTCTTCCACAGATACGCAGTATTTT
CAWGTVSSTDTQYF
>TRBJ2-1|TRBV3-1|NA|NA
TGTGCCAGCAGCCAAATATCCGGACAGAGCTCCTACAATGAGCAGTTCTTC
CASSQISGQSSYNEQFF
>TRBJ1-1|TRBV12-3/TRBV12-4|TRBD1|many
TGTGCCAGCAGTTCCACAGGGGGCATTATGGGTTTCTTT
CASSSTGGIMGFF
>TRBJ2-7|TRBV6-2/TRBV6-3|TRBD2|NA
TGTGCCAGCAGTTACTCGACTAGCGGGAGGGGCGAGCAGTACTTC
CASSYSTSGRGEQYF
>TRBJ1-6|TRBV27|TRBD1|few
TGTGCCAGCAGTATTGACAGGGGACCCCTCCACTTT
CASSIDRGPLHF
>TRBJ2-5|TRBV5-1|TRBD2|few
TGCGCCAGCAGGAAAGGACTAGCGGGTCGAGACCAAGAGACCCAGTACTTC
CASRKGLAGRDQETQYF
>TRBJ2-3|TRBV10-3|NA|many
TGTGCCATCAGGCCCACAGGACAGCTTGATACGCAGTATTTT
CAIRPTGQLDTQYF
>TRBJ2-3|TRBV25-1|NA|many
TGTGCCAGCAGTGAATCAGGACAGACAATCACAGATACGCAGTATTTT
CASSESGQTITDTQYF
>TRBJ2-2|TRBV7-2|TRBD2|NA
TGTGCCAGCAATACCTTTAGCGGGAGTTACGTCGGGGAGCTGTTTTTT
CASNTFSGSYVGELFF
>TRBJ1-2|TRBV20-1|TRBD1|NA
TGCAGTGCTAGAGAACAGGGGGCCAGCGGCTACACCTTC
CSAREQGASGYTF
>TRBJ1-1|TRBV5-6|NA|few
TGTGCCAGCAGCGCGGGACCGTTGAACACTGAAGCTTTCTTT
CASSAGPLNTEAFF
>TRBJ1-1|TRBV6-1|NA|many
TGTGCCAGCAGTGACGTGGGGCCCATGAACACTGAAGCTTTCTTT
CASSDVGPMNTEAFF
>TRBJ2-2|TRBV10-2|NA|few
TGCGCCAGCAGACAGGGTGACGCCGGGGAGCTGTTTTTT
CASRQGDAGELFF
>TRBJ2-7|TRBV20-1|NA|NA
TGCAGTGCCAGAAGACATAGCTCCTACGAGCAGTACTTC
CSARRHSSYEQYF
>TRBJ2-6|TRBV7-2|NA|few
TGTGCCAGCTCAACCTCCGGGGTCTTCACTGGGGCCAACGTCCTGACTTTC
CASSTSGVFTGANVLTF
>TRBJ2-1|TRBV28|NA|few
TGTGCCAGCAGTTGGGGGTCGACAACCCCGGGGCAGTTCTTC
CASSWGSTTPGQFF
>TRBJ1-1|TRBV20-1|NA|NA
TGCAGTGCCTATCAACGCGCTGGGGGCACTGAAGCTTTCTTT
CSAYQRAGGTEAFF
>TRBJ1-1|TRBV5-6|NA|NA
TGTGCCAGCAGCCCGATTGAGTTGGGCAGGGAAGCTTTCTTT
CASSPIELGREAFF
>TRBJ1-1|TRBV4-1|TRBD1|many
TGCGCCAGCGGAACCGGGACAGGGGTAGTGAACACTGAAGCTTTCTTT
CASGTGTGVVNTEAFF
>TRBJ2-2|TRBV28|NA|NA
TGTGCCAGCAGTTTGGGCGGGGTCGGGGAGCTGTTTTTT
CASSLGGVGELFF
>TRBJ2-7|TRBV28|TRBD1|many
TGTGCCAGCAGTTCCCCCGACAGGGACTACGAGCAGTACTTC
CASSSPDRDYEQYF
>TRBJ2-1|TRBV20-1|TRBD2|many
TGCAGTGCTAGTGGACTAGCGGGAGGTGACGATAATGAGCAGTTCTTC
CSASGLAGGDDNEQFF
>TRBJ2-7|TRBV7-8|NA|NA
TGTGCCAGCAGCTTAGGGCCAGGAAAACTACACTCCTACGAGCAGTACTTC
CASSLGPGKLHSYEQYF
>TRBJ2-5|TRBV28|TRBD2|medium-sized
TGTGCCAGCAGGCCGGGACTAGCCCAAGAGACCCAGTACTTC
CASRPGLAQETQYF
>TRBJ2-3|TRBV12-3/TRBV12-4|NA|few
TGTGCCAGCAAGGGGGGGCCCCCAGATACGCAGTATTTT
CASKGGPPDTQYF
>TRBJ2-4|TRBV28|NA|NA
TGTGCCAGCAGTTGGGGGGTTTCCAAAAACATTCAGTACTTC
CASSWGVSKNIQYF
>TRBJ2-1|TRBV14|TRBD2|few
TGTGCCAGCAGCCCTCTTGCTAGCGGGAGGGCCCCTCGGCCGTTCTTC
CASSPLASGRAPRPFF
>TRBJ2-7|TRBV4-1|TRBD2|few
TGCGCCAGCAGCCAAGATCTGGCGGGAGGATACGAGCAGTACTTC
CASSQDLAGGYEQYF
>TRBJ2-1|TRBV12-3/TRBV12-4|TRBD1|few
TGTGCCAGCAGTCCCCGGACAGGAGGCTACAATGAGCAGTTCTTC
CASSPRTGGYNEQFF